The entry below describes one T cell receptor (beta chain). Its antigen is not known. Both 60 Vbeta primers and 13 Jbeta primers went into the PCR. The table came from immunoSEQ multiplex PCR; TCRdb's copy has only in-frame clones and leaves some out. Here the sample spans 74,000 or so clones, 60% to 85% being singletons. Trimming cost V 7 bases and J 10 bases; bases outside gene matches: 9. CDR1 MDHEN and CDR2 SYDVKM come from the germline V gene. This CDR3 has 12 amino acids. The sample originates from a study of cytomegalovirus exposure and HLA in healthy donors. Study-wide results and caveats: Exclusion applied to some V segments, including TRBV6-2 and TRBV6-3, as they were indistinguishable. Equally common other TCR beta chains were less clonally expanded than HLA-associated ones, a later analysis found. Using a false discovery rate of 0.05, a later analysis showed that around 16,000 TCR beta sequences were associated with HLA alleles.

The genes are TRBV28 and TRBJ1-2; the match to TRBD1 covers 7 bases. Material for sequencing was PBMCs. The source is a male donor in good health and CMV-seropositive. The CDR3 nucleotides read TGTGCCAGCACCACACAGGGGCGGGACTACACCTTC. It is translated as CASTTQGRDYTF.